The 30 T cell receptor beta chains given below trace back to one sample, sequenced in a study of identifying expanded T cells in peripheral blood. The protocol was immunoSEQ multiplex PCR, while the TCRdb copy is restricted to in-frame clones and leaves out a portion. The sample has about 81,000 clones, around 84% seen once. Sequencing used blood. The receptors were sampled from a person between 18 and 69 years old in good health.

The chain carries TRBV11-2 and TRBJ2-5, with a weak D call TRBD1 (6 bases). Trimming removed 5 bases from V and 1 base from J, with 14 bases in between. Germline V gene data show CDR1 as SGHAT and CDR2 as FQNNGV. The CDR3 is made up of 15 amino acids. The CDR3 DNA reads TGTGCCAGCAGCCCCTCCCGGACAGCCCAAGAGACCCAGTACTTC. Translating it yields CASSPSRTAQETQYF.

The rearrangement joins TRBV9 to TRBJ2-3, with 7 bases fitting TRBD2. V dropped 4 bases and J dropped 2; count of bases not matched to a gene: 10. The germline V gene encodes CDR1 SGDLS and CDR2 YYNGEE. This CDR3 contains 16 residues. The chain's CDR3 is CASSPSGGAPTDTQYF. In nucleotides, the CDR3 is TGTGCCAGCAGCCCTAGCGGAGGGGCCCCCACAGATACGCAGTATTTT.

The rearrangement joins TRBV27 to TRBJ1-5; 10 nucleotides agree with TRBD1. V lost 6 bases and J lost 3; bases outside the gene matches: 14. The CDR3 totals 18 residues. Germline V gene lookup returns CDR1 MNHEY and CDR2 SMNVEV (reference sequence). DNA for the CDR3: TGTGCCAGCAGCCGTAGCATGACAGGGGGCCGCTACAATCAGCCCCAGCATTTT. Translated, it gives CASSRSMTGGRYNQPQHF.

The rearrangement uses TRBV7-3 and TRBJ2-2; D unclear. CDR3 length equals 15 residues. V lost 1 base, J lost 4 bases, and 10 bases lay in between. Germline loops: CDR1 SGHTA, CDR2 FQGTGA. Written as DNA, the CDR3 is TGTGCCAGCAGCTTAAATGCTGAGGTCACCGGGGAGCTGTTTTTT. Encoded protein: CASSLNAEVTGELFF.

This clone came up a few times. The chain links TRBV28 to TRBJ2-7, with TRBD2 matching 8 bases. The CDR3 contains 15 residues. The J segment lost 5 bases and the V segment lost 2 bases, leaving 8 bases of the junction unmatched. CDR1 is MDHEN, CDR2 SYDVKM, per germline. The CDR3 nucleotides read TGTGCCAGCAGTTTAAGCGGGAGTCAGTCGGACGAGCAGTACTTC. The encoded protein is CASSLSGSQSDEQYF.

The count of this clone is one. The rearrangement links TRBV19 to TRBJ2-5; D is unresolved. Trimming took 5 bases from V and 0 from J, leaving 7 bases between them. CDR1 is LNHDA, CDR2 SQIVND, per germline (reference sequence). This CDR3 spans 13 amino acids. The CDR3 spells CASSLSNQETQYF. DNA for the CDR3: TGTGCCAGTAGTCTTTCTAACCAAGAGACCCAGTACTTC. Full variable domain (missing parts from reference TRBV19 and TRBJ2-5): DGGITQSPKYLFRKEGQNVTLSCEQNLNHDAMYWYRQDPGQGLRLIYYSQIVNDFQKGDIAEGYSVSREKKESFPLTVTSAQKNPTAFYLCASSLSNQETQYFGPGTRLLVL.

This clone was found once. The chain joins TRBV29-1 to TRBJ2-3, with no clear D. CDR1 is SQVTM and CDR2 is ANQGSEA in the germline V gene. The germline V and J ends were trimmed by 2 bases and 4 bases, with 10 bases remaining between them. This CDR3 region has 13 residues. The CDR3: CSVEIGWADTQYF. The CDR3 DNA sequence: TGCAGCGTTGAAATCGGATGGGCAGATACGCAGTATTTT.

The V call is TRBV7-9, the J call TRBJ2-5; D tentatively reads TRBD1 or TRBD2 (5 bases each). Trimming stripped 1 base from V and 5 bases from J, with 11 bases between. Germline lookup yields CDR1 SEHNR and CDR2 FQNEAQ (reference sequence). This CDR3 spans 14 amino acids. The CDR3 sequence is CASSLGGWGETQYF. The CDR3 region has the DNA TGTGCCAGCAGCTTAGGTGGCTGGGGGGAGACCCAGTACTTC. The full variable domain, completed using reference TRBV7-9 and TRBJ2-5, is DTGVSQNPRHKITKRGQNVTFRCDPISEHNRLYWYRQTLGQGPEFLTYFQNEAQLEKSRLLSDRFSAERPKGSFSTLEIQRTEQGDSAMYLCASSLGGWGETQYFGPGTRLLVL.

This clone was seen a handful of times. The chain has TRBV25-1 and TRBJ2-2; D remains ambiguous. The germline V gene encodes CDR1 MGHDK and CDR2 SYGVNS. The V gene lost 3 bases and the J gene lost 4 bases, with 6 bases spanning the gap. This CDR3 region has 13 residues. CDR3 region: CASSEFSTGELFF. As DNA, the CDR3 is TGTGCCAGCAGTGAGTTTTCCACCGGGGAGCTGTTTTTT.

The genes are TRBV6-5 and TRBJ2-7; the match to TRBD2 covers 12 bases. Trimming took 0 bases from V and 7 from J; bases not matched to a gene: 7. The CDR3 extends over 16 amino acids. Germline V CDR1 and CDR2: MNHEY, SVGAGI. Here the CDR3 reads CASSYSTTSGRSEQYF. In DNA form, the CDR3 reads TGTGCCAGCAGTTACTCCACGACTAGCGGGAGAAGTGAGCAGTACTTC.

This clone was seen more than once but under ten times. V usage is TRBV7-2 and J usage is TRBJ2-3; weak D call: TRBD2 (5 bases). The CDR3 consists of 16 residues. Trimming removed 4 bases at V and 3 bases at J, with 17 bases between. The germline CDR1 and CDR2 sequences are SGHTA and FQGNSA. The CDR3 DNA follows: TGTGCCAGCAGCTCGCAGGTGGTAGCGAATACAGATACGCAGTATTTT. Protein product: CASSSQVVANTDTQYF.

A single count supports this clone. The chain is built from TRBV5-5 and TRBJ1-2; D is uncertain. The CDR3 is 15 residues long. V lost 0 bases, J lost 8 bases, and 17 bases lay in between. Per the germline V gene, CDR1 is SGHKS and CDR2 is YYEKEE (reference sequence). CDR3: CASSLVLETSGGYTF. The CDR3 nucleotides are TGTGCCAGCAGCTTGGTGTTAGAGACAAGTGGGGGCTACACCTTC.

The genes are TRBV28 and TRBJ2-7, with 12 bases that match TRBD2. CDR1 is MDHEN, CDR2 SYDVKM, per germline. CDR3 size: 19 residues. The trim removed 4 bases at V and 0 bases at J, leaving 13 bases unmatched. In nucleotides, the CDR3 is TGTGCCAGCAGTTCACCTTTTCGGACTAGCGGGATCAGCTCCTACGAGCAGTACTTC. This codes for CASSSPFRTSGISSYEQYF.

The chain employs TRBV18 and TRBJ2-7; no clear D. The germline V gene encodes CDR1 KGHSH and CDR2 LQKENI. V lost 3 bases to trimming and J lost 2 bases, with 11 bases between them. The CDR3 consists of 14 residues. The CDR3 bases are TGTGCCAGCTCACCCACTACTTCAACCTACGAGCAGTACTTC. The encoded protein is CASSPTTSTYEQYF.

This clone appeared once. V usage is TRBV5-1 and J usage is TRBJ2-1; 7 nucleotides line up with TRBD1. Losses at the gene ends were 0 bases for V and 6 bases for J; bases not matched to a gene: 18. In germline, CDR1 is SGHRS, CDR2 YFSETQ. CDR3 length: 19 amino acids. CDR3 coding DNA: TGCGCCAGCAGCTTGGCCCTCGGGGACAGACCCACTAACCCCAATGAGCAGTTCTTC. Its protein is CASSLALGDRPTNPNEQFF.

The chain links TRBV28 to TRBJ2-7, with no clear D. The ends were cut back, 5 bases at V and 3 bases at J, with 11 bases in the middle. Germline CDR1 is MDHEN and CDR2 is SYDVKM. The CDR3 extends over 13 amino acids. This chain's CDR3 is CASSGLGHYEQYF. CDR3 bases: TGTGCCAGCAGTGGCTTAGGGCACTACGAGCAGTACTTC.

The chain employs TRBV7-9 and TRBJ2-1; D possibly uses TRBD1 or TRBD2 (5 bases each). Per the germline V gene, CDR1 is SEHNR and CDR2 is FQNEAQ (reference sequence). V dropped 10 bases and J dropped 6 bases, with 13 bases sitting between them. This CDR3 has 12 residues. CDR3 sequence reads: CATEGRINEQFF. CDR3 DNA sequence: TGTGCCACCGAGGGGCGCATCAATGAGCAGTTCTTC.

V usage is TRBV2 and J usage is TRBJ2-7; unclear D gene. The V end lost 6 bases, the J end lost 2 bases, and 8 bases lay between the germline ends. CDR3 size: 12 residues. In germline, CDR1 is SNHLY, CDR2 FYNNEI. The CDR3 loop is CASSRSTYEQYF. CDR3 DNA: TGTGCCAGCAGCCGAAGTACCTACGAGCAGTACTTC. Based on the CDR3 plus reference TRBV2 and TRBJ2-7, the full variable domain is EPEVTQTPSHQVTQMGQEVILRCVPISNHLYFYWYRQILGQKVEFLVSFYNNEISEKSEIFDDQFSVERPDGSNFTLKIRSTKLEDSAMYFCASSRSTYEQYFGPGTRLTVT.

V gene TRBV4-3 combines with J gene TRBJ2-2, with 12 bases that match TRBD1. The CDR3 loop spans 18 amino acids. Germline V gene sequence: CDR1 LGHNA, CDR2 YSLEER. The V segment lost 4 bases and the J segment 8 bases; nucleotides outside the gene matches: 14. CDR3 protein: CASSPLGQGAVTGGELFF. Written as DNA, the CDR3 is TGCGCCAGCAGCCCTCTGGGACAGGGGGCGGTAACAGGGGGGGAGCTGTTTTTT.

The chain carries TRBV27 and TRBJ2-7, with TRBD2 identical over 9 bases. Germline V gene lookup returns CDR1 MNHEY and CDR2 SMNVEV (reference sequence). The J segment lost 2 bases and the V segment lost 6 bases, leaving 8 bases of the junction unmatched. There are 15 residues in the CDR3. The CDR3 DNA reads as TGTGCCAGCAGGCTTAATAGCGGGAGCGCCTACGAGCAGTACTTC. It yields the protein CASRLNSGSAYEQYF.

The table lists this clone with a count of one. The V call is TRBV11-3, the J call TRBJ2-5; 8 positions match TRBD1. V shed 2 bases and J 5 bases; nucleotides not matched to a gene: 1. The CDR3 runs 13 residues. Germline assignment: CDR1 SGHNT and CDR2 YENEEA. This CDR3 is CASSLRQGETQYF. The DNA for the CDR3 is TGTGCCAGCAGCTTACGACAGGGGGAGACCCAGTACTTC. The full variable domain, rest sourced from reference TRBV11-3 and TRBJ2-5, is EAGVVQSPRYKIIEKKQPVAFWCNPISGHNTLYWYLQNLGQGPELLIRYENEEAVDDSQLPKDRFSAERLKGVDSTLKIQPAELGDSAVYLCASSLRQGETQYFGPGTRLLVL.

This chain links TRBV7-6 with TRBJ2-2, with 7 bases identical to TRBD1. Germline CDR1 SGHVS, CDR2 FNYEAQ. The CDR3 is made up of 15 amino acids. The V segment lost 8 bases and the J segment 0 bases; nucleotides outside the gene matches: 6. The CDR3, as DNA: TGTGCCAGCCACACCGGGACAGCGAACACCGGGGAGCTGTTTTTT. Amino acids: CASHTGTANTGELFF.

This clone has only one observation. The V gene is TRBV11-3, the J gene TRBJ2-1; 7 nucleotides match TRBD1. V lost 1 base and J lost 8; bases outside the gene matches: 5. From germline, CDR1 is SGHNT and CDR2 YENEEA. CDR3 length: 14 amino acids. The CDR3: CASSLVAGGDEQFF. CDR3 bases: TGTGCCAGCAGCTTAGTAGCAGGGGGAGATGAGCAGTTCTTC.

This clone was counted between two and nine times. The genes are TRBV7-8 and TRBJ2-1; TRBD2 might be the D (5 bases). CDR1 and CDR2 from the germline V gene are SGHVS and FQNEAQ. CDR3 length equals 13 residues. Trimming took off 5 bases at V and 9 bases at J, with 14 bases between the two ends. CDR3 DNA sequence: TGTGCCAGCAGCACGGGGAGCAGCAGTGAGCAGTTCTTC. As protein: CASSTGSSSEQFF.

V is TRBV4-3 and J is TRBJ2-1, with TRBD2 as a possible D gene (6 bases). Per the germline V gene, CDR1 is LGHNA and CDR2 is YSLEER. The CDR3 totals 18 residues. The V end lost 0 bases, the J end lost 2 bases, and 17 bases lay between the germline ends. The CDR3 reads CASSQERLARLAYNEQFF. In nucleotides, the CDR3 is TGCGCCAGCAGCCAAGAAAGGCTAGCGAGATTAGCCTACAATGAGCAGTTCTTC.

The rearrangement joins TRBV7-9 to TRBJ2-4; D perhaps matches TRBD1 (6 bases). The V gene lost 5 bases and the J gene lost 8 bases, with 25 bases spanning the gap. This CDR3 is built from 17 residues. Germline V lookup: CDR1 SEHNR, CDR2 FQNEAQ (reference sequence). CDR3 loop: CASSELPGHINPDIQYF. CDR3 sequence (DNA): TGTGCCAGCAGCGAGCTACCGGGACACATCAATCCGGACATTCAGTACTTC.

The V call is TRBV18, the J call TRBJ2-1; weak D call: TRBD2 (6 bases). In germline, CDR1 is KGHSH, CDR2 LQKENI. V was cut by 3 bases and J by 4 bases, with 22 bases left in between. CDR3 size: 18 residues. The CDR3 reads CASSPRRVSGQVYNEQFF. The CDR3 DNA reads TGTGCCAGCTCACCGCGCCGAGTTAGCGGCCAGGTTTACAATGAGCAGTTCTTC.

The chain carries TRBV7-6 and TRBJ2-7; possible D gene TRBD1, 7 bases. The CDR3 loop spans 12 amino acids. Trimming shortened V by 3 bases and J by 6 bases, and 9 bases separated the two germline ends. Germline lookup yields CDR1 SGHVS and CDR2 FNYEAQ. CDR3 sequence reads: CASSLEGAEQYF. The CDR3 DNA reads TGTGCCAGCAGCTTGGAGGGGGCCGAGCAGTACTTC.

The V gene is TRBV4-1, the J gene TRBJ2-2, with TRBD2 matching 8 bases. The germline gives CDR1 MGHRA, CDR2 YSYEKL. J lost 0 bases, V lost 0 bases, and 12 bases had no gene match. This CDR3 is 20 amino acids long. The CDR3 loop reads CASSQDEGGRYEANTGELFF. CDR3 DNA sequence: TGCGCCAGCAGCCAAGATGAGGGCGGGAGGTATGAAGCGAACACCGGGGAGCTGTTTTTT.

Written as DNA, the CDR3 is TGTGCCAGCAGTTTTTTCGGGGTGAACACCGGGGAGCTGTTTTTT. This gives the protein CASSFFGVNTGELFF. The rearrangement joins TRBV28 to TRBJ2-2, with D maybe TRBD2 (5 bases). Germline loops: CDR1 MDHEN, CDR2 SYDVKM. The CDR3 is made up of 15 amino acids. V lost 3 bases and J 1 base, leaving 9 bases between the germline ends.